The 15 T cell receptor beta chains below come from one sample, sequenced in a study of blood T cell repertoires in COVID-19. TCRdb's copy holds only in-frame clones and misses some; the assay was immunoSEQ multiplex PCR. The sample carries over 250,000 clones, 65% to 90% recorded once. Sequenced material: peripheral blood. Source of these receptors: a man aged 50-60 years with active or convalescent COVID-19.

The chain joins TRBV10-3 to TRBJ2-1; TRBD2 might be the D (6 bases). Per germline, CDR1 ENHRY and CDR2 SYGVKD. V lost 8 bases, J lost 7 bases, and 24 bases lay in between. This CDR3 is built from 16 residues. The CDR3 reads CAIGPQGVSGLNEQFF. For the CDR3, the DNA is TGTGCCATCGGACCCCAGGGAGTCAGCGGGCTAAATGAGCAGTTCTTC.

The chain employs TRBV4-1 and TRBJ2-6, with TRBD2 identical over 8 bases. The CDR3 has 18 amino acids. Losses at the gene ends were 6 bases for V and 4 bases for J; bases not matched to a gene: 14. Germline CDR1 is MGHRA and CDR2 is YSYEKL. This CDR3 is CASSHPSGRGVGANVLTF. The CDR3 nucleotides read TGCGCCAGCAGTCACCCCAGCGGGAGAGGTGTGGGGGCCAACGTCCTGACTTTC.

The chain joins TRBV11-1 to TRBJ2-5; TRBD2 agrees at 14 bases. The germline gives CDR1 SGHAT, CDR2 FQDESV (reference sequence). The CDR3 totals 16 residues. The J segment lost 4 bases and the V segment lost 1 base, leaving 2 bases of the junction unmatched. CDR3 residues: CASSLGGTSGRETQYF. DNA for the CDR3: TGTGCCAGCAGCTTAGGGGGGACTAGCGGGAGAGAGACCCAGTACTTC.

V is TRBV24-1 and J is TRBJ2-1; 9 positions match TRBD2. Germline V lookup: CDR1 KGHDR, CDR2 SFDVKD. The CDR3 runs 15 residues. Unmatched junction bases numbered 9, after V lost 9 bases and J lost 4 bases. CDR3 coding DNA: TGTGCCACCTCTTTTTCCCTAGCGGGGTACAATGAGCAGTTCTTC. Its translation: CATSFSLAGYNEQFF.

The chain is built from TRBV10-3 and TRBJ2-1, with 7 positions matching TRBD1. Per germline, CDR1 ENHRY and CDR2 SYGVKD. This CDR3 contains 12 residues. V was pared by 10 bases and J by 4 bases, with 4 bases of the junction left unmatched. The CDR3 reads CATNRGYNEQFF. The CDR3 bases are TGTGCCACGAACAGGGGTTACAATGAGCAGTTCTTC.

This chain uses TRBV12-5 with TRBJ1-5; D unclear. The V gene's germline CDR1 is LGHNT and CDR2 FRNRAP. The CDR3 runs to 11 residues. Trimming stripped 5 bases from V and 5 bases from J, with 4 bases between. The CDR3: CASGLDQPQHF. The CDR3, as DNA: TGTGCTAGTGGTCTAGATCAGCCCCAGCATTTT. Complete variable domain (other parts from reference TRBV12-5 and TRBJ1-5): DARVTQTPRHKVTEMGQEVTMRCQPILGHNTVFWYRQTMMQGLELLAYFRNRAPLDDSGMPKDRFSAEMPDATLATLKIQPSEPRDSAVYFCASGLDQPQHFGDGTRLSIL.

This clone was seen just once. This chain connects TRBV25-1 to TRBJ1-2; D might be TRBD1 (6 bases). V gave up 3 bases and J gave up 6 bases, with 20 bases separating them. This CDR3 contains 16 residues. Per germline, CDR1 MGHDK and CDR2 SYGVNS. The CDR3 DNA reads as TGTGCCAGCAGTGAGGGGGGGGCAGGTGATCTAGATGGCTACACCTTC. Residues: CASSEGGAGDLDGYTF.

V and J are TRBV18 and TRBJ1-2, with unresolved D. V dropped 4 bases and J dropped 3 bases, with 12 bases sitting between them. The CDR3 is 14 amino acids. Germline loops: CDR1 KGHSH, CDR2 LQKENI. CDR3 sequence (DNA): TGTGCCAGCTCACTTAACAAGGGAGACTATGGCTACACCTTC. The encoded protein is CASSLNKGDYGYTF.

The chain uses TRBV4-2 and TRBJ2-7; 9 bases map to TRBD2. This CDR3 comprises 16 residues. J was trimmed by 1 base and V by 1 base; bases with no gene match: 5. Germline V gene lookup returns CDR1 LGHNA and CDR2 YNFKEQ. For the CDR3, the DNA is TGTGCCAGCAGCCAAGCGCAGCGGGAGGCATCCTACGAGCAGTACTTC. Translated, it gives CASSQAQREASYEQYF.

The V and J genes are TRBV25-1 and TRBJ2-1; 9 bases are shared with TRBD2. Germline V gene data show CDR1 as MGHDK and CDR2 as SYGVNS. This CDR3 comprises 15 residues. Trimming took 6 bases from V and 6 from J; bases not matched to a gene: 9. In nucleotides, the CDR3 is TGTGCCAGCAGAGGAGCGGGAGGAGTTGGCAATGAGCAGTTCTTC. Protein sequence: CASRGAGGVGNEQFF.

CDR3 amino acids: CASRFGSFNQPQHF. For the CDR3, the DNA is TGTGCCAGCAGGTTCGGGAGCTTCAATCAGCCCCAGCATTTT. J is TRBJ1-5 and V is TRBV28, with unresolved D. The CDR3 is 14 residues long. V lost 6 bases and J 3 bases, leaving 12 bases between the germline ends. CDR1 is MDHEN and CDR2 is SYDVKM in the germline V gene.

A single count supports this clone. J is TRBJ2-2 and V is TRBV5-1, with a weak D call TRBD2 (5 bases). V was clipped by 4 bases and J by 2 bases, with 12 bases between them. The V gene's germline CDR1 is SGHRS and CDR2 YFSETQ. The CDR3 extends over 15 amino acids. This CDR3 is CASSPSGFNTGELFF. CDR3 nucleotides: TGCGCCAGCAGCCCATCGGGATTCAACACCGGGGAGCTGTTTTTT.

The chain uses TRBV27 and TRBJ2-5; 7 bases match TRBD1. The CDR3 sequence is 14 residues long. Per germline, CDR1 MNHEY and CDR2 SMNVEV (reference sequence). Germline trimming cut 6 bases from V and 4 bases from J; bases unmatched to any gene: 8. The CDR3 region is CASSATGAGETQYF. The CDR3 DNA is TGTGCCAGCAGCGCAACAGGGGCCGGAGAGACCCAGTACTTC.

This chain joins TRBV27 and TRBJ1-1, with D unclear. Germline CDR1 reads MNHEY; CDR2 reads SMNVEV (reference sequence). V lost 1 base and J lost 4, with 10 bases in between. CDR3 size: 14 residues. In DNA form, the CDR3 reads TGTGCCAGCAGTTTATTGAGTGGTTCCACTGAAGCTTTCTTT. The encoded protein is CASSLLSGSTEAFF.

V is TRBV4-2 and J is TRBJ1-6; TRBD1 agrees at 8 bases. The length of the CDR3 is 17 residues. The germline V gene encodes CDR1 LGHNA and CDR2 YNFKEQ. V lost 4 bases to trimming and J lost 10 bases; unmatched junction nucleotides: 15. The CDR3 region has the DNA TGTGCCAGCAGCCCCCGACAGGGGACGGTCATGGGGTCACCCCTCCACTTT. This encodes CASSPRQGTVMGSPLHF.